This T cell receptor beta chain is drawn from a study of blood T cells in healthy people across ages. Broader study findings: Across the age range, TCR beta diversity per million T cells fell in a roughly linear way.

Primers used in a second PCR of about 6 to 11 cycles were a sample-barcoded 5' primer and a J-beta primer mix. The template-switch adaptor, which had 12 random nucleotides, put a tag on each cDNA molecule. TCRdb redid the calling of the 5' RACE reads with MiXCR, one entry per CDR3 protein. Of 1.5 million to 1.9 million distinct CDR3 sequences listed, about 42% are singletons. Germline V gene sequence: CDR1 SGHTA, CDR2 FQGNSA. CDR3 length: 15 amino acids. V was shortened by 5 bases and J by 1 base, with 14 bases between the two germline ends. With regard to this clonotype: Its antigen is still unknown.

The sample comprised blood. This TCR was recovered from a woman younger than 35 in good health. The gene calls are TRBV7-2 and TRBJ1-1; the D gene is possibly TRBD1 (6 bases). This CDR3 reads CASSVVRGANTEAFF. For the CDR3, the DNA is TGTGCCAGCAGCGTCGTTCGGGGGGCGAACACTGAAGCTTTCTTT.